Following are 7 T cell receptor beta chains from one sample sequenced in a study of cytomegalovirus exposure and HLA in healthy donors. Researchers ran the PCR with 60 Vbeta and 13 Jbeta primers. Generated by immunoSEQ multiplex PCR, the TCRdb table keeps only in-frame clones and is missing some. The profile shows about 150,000 clones, under 85% of them singletons. Material for sequencing was PBMCs. The source of these receptors is a woman between 40 and 55 years old in good health and CMV-seropositive.

The V call is TRBV7-3, the J call TRBJ2-5; TRBD2 might be the D (7 bases). The germline V and J ends were trimmed by 8 bases and 3 bases, with 28 bases remaining between them. The CDR3 has 18 residues. Germline lookup yields CDR1 SGHTA and CDR2 FQGTGA. CDR3 region: CASPPGATSEGSEETQYF. DNA for the CDR3: TGTGCCAGCCCTCCAGGGGCCACTAGCGAGGGGTCGGAAGAGACCCAGTACTTC.

The chain links TRBV11-1 to TRBJ1-2; TRBD1 matches 7 bases. After removal of 5 bases from V and 8 bases from J, the junction contained 8 bases not matched to a gene. CDR1 and CDR2 from the germline V gene are SGHAT and FQDESV (reference sequence). This CDR3 region has 13 residues. The CDR3 protein is CASSLRTGCGYTF. The CDR3 coding sequence is TGTGCCAGCAGCCTCAGGACAGGCTGCGGCTACACCTTC.

V is TRBV4-2 and J is TRBJ2-5; 8 nucleotides match TRBD1. Germline V gene data show CDR1 as LGHNA and CDR2 as YNFKEQ. This CDR3 is built from 14 residues. The V and J ends lost 4 bases and 5 bases, in that order; junction bases with no gene match: 6. The CDR3 sequence: CASSPGQGGETQYF. CDR3 coding DNA: TGTGCCAGCAGCCCAGGACAGGGTGGCGAGACCCAGTACTTC.

The chain recombines TRBV2 with TRBJ2-2; D is perhaps TRBD2 (5 bases). Trimming cost V 2 bases and J 4 bases, with 8 bases left between them. This CDR3 region has 14 residues. Germline CDR1 SNHLY, CDR2 FYNNEI. Written as DNA, the CDR3 is TGTGCCAGCAGTGAAAGAGGGTCCACCGGGGAGCTGTTTTTT. Its protein product is CASSERGSTGELFF. The complete variable domain, with remaining parts taken from reference TRBV2 and TRBJ2-2, reads EPEVTQTPSHQVTQMGQEVILRCVPISNHLYFYWYRQILGQKVEFLVSFYNNEISEKSEIFDDQFSVERPDGSNFTLKIRSTKLEDSAMYFCASSERGSTGELFFGEGSRLTVL.

V is TRBV7-3 and J is TRBJ2-7; D may be TRBD1 (6 bases). The V and J ends lost 7 bases and 5 bases respectively, with 24 bases between them. The length of the CDR3 is 16 residues. Germline V gene sequence: CDR1 SGHTA, CDR2 FQGTGA. CDR3 amino acids: CASTNQSWTDLDEQYF. The CDR3 DNA follows: TGTGCCAGCACCAACCAGTCATGGACAGACCTTGACGAGCAGTACTTC.

This chain uses TRBV6-1 with TRBJ1-1; TRBD1 might be the D (5 bases). Trimming took 3 bases from V and 2 from J, leaving 19 bases between them. This CDR3 contains 17 residues. Germline V gene data show CDR1 as MNHNS and CDR2 as SASEGT. CDR3 sequence (DNA): TGTGCCAGCAGTGACTTGGGGGGGGTAATAAGAAACACTGAAGCTTTCTTT. Translation: CASSDLGGVIRNTEAFF.

The CDR3 loop reads CASSTGTGFYNEQFF. The CDR3 DNA reads as TGTGCCAGCAGTACGGGAACAGGGTTCTACAATGAGCAGTTCTTC. The chain recombines TRBV9 with TRBJ2-1; TRBD1 is a possible D gene (6 bases). Germline V CDR1 and CDR2: SGDLS, YYNGEE. With 5 bases removed from V and 3 bases from J, the gap between germline ends came to 15 bases. CDR3 size: 15 residues.